This entry is about one T cell receptor (beta chain). The entry originates in a study of T cells in tumors after PD-1 blockade. For the study at large: No patient had prior checkpoint blockade, systemic immunosuppression, or radiotherapy within 4 weeks.

Germline V lookup: CDR1 SGHDT, CDR2 YYEEEE. This CDR3 contains 16 residues. The ends were cut back, 2 bases at V and 5 bases at J, with 20 bases in the middle. Repertoires were generated with immunoSEQ multiplex PCR, while TCRdb's copy carries only in-frame clones and drops some. In the table there are roughly 50,000 clones, roughly 80% of which are singletons. The sample in question was PBMCs, obtained before anti-PD-1 treatment. This TCR came from a human donor with basal cell carcinoma. This chain joins TRBV5-6 and TRBJ2-7; possible D gene TRBD2, 6 bases. Here the CDR3 reads CASSFDRDSNMNEQYF. Here the CDR3 DNA reads TGTGCCAGCAGCTTTGACCGGGACTCCAATATGAACGAGCAGTACTTC.